This record covers a single T cell receptor beta chain. CDR3 length: 14 amino acids. V lost 6 bases to trimming and J lost 5 bases; unmatched junction nucleotides: 6. CDR1 is LGHDT, CDR2 YNNKEL, per germline (reference sequence). The data derive from a study of CD8 T cells in Susac syndrome. When the RNA was reverse transcribed, random hexamers were used with an input of about 0.45 to 1 ug. With immunoSEQ multiplex PCR, TCR beta CDR3 was amplified across 54 Vbeta and 13 Jbeta. TCRdb reanalysed the immunoSEQ multiplex PCR reads using MiXCR and keeps one entry per CDR3 protein. The top ten clones hold around 0.15% of a sample with roughly 75,000 distinct CDR3 sequences, roughly 93% of them seen once.

The V and J genes are TRBV3-1 and TRBJ1-4; the match to TRBD1 covers 7 bases. Sequencing used CD4+ T cells from PBMCs. The source of this sequence is a human donor with Susac syndrome. CDR3 protein: CASSPDRANEKLFF. The CDR3 DNA is TGTGCCAGCAGTCCCGACAGGGCGAATGAAAAACTGTTTTTT.